This T cell receptor (beta chain) was sequenced during a study of CD8 T cells in ankylosing spondylitis. This clonotype was counted ten times or more. TCRdb analysed the 5' RACE reads with MiXCR anew, one entry per CDR3 protein. Of 7,600 or so distinct CDR3 sequences in the sample, approximately 3% were seen once. There are 15 residues in the CDR3. The germline V gene encodes CDR1 SGDLS and CDR2 YYNGEE. Germline trimming cut 3 bases from V and 7 bases from J; bases unmatched to any gene: 5. The rearrangement uses TRBV9 and TRBJ1-6, with 9 nucleotides matching TRBD1. The receptor's source is a female donor with ankylosing spondylitis or in good health (not recorded which). Sequenced sample: blood, either unsorted or a sorted T cell fraction (not recorded which). As DNA, the CDR3 is TGTGCCAGCAGCGACCCGGGACAGGGCAATTCACCCCTCCACTTT. It is translated as CASSDPGQGNSPLHF.